This TCR beta chain was captured by sequencing in a study of Ad26.COV2.S vaccination and SARS-CoV-2 variants (TCRdb year 2021). Study-wide context: Donors in the vaccine arm were drawn from COV1001, a phase I-IIa trial of Ad26.COV2.S in healthy adults that was multicentre, randomized, double-blind and placebo-controlled. Ad26.COV2.S was administered intramuscularly at 5 x 10^10 or 1 x 10^11 viral particles, either as a single shot or as two shots given 56 days apart. The specificity and breadth of SARS-CoV-2-reactive T cell receptors after Ad26.COV2.S vaccination were assessed by TCRbeta repertoire sequencing. The TCR-sequenced set comprised about 32 samples: about 19 Ad26.COV2.S vaccine recipients, 5 placebo recipients and 8 SARS-CoV-2 convalescent individuals. Trial participants were randomized into five groups of five: low-dose or high-dose Ad26.COV2.S given once or twice, or placebo on both occasions. Throughout the experiments and outcome assessment, investigators stayed blinded to trial group allocation. The research as a whole found: The authors noted that the TCR breadth and depth analyses may have underestimated total T cell responses. Non-spike TCR breadth was comparable between vaccine and placebo recipients, consistent with the vaccine containing only spike. Compared with placebo recipients, Ad26.COV2.S recipients showed higher spike-specific TCR breadth (P = 0.0014). The study was not powered to compare responses between vaccine doses or regimens. Substantial breadth of spike-specific CD8+ and CD4+ T cell responses was reported after vaccination.

The CDR3 sequence holds 14 residues, the cysteine and phenylalanine included. The only DNA kept is the CDR3, 42 bases in frame from the first base. CDR1 and CDR2, per the germline V gene, are SNHLY and FYNNEI. V is cut back by 4 bases and J by 8 bases, with 5 bases in the junction unmatched. The immunoSEQ Assay was the method used to sequence TCRbeta CDR3 regions. After extraction, genomic DNA underwent amplification by bias-controlled multiplex PCR, followed by high-throughput sequencing. The original methods were these. To quantify the absolute abundance of every unique TCRbeta CDR3 region, sequences were collapsed and filtered. T cell fraction was estimated by normalization of TCRbeta template counts to usable DNA, with usable DNA being measured through amplification of reference genes present in all nucleated cells. Repertoire TCRs were annotated as SARS-CoV-2-specific by exact matching of V gene, CDR3 amino acid sequence and J gene to a known reactive TCR set. The reference SARS-CoV-2 TCR set came from MIRA and was filtered for enrichment in COVID-19-positive ImmuneCODE repertoires, removing public or cross-reactive TCRs. Using the MIRA antigens, annotated TCRs were further analysed by specific ORF or by position within an ORF. Breadth was defined as the number of annotated unique rearrangements divided by the total number of unique productive rearrangements, and depth was defined as the summed frequency of the annotated unique rearrangements. TCR breadth was compared between groups using two-sided Wilcoxon rank-sum tests. As stored in TCRdb, this immuneACCESS dataset retains in-frame rearrangements with V and J assigned. A fraction of the clones does not appear; measured against another copy, unresolved V genes explain less than half of the discrepancy, and the remainder lacks a known reason. V and J calls and clone size are given by that table; D and trimming were obtained from the DNA. The sample has approximately 450,000 clones on record, over 75% of them singletons. Jointly, the top ten make up 12% of the sample.

About this clone: The antigen it binds to is not known. No base quality information exists; no much larger clone differs at one position.

This sample's treatment or condition label indicates: around 19 received Ad26.COV2.S at low or high dose, single or two shots; 5 received placebo; per-sample allocation not given. For vaccine and placebo recipients, repertoires were sequenced using samples collected on day 63 after the first injection. Between 29 July and 7 August 2020, Cohort 1b enrolled some 25 adults aged 18-55 years at one site in Boston, USA. As a vaccine, Ad26.COV2.S was a replication-incompetent adenovirus type 26 vector that expressed a prefusion-stabilized SARS-CoV-2 spike protein derived from the original Wuhan strain. This receptor was obtained from a person between 18 and 60 years old who received the Ad26.COV2.S COVID-19 vaccine or a placebo. The sequence links TRBV2 to TRBJ1-4, with 9 bases in between that match TRBD1. This specimen consisted of peripheral blood, obtained in a trial of Ad26.COV2.S vaccine versus placebo. The nucleotide sequence is given as TGTGCCAGCAGTGGGACAGGGGAAAACGAAAAACTGTTTTTT. This codes for CASSGTGENEKLFF.